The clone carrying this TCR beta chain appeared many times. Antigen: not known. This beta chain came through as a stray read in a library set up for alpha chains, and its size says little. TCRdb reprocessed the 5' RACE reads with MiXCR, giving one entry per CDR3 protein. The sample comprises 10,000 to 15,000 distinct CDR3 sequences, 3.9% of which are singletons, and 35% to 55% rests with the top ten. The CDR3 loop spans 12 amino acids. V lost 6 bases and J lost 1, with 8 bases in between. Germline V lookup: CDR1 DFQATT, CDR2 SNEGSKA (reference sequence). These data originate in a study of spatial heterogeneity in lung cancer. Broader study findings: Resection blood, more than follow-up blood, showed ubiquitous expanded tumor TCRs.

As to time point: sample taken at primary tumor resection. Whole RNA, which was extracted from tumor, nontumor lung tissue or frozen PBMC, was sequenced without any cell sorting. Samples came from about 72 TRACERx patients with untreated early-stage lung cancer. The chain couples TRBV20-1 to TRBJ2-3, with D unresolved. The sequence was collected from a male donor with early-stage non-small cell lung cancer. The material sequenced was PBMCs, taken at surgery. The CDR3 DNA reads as TGCAGTGCGGCCCGTGGCACAGATACGCAGTATTTT. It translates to CSAARGTDTQYF.